These T cell receptor beta chains were read from a single sample in a study of graft-versus-host responses after intestinal transplantation. Libraries were prepared by immunoSEQ multiplex PCR; TCRdb keeps only in-frame clonotypes and omits some of them. The sample has tens of thousands of clones, approximately 95% seen once. Antigen specificity for these receptors is unknown. Sample: unstimulated CD4+ T cells sorted from spleen or lymph node cells, taken before transplant. These receptors all stem from a human donor who was the organ donor for an intestinal transplant. Both conserved end residues are part of each CDR3. A D gene is named only where the DNA matches it firmly. Part of the rows lack a size; the others show once, few, many or a class for expanded clones.

D gene	V gene	CDR3 length	clone size	J gene	CDR3 protein	CDR3 DNA
NA	TRBV5-4	19	few	TRBJ2-7	CASSPGGGPAVQSSYEQYF	TGTGCCAGCAGCCCGGGAGGGGGCCCGGCAGTGCAGAGCTCCTACGAGCAGTACTTC
NA	TRBV5-1	14	NA	TRBJ2-7	CASSLAASSYEQYF	TGCGCCAGCAGCTTGGCCGCGAGCTCCTACGAGCAGTACTTC
NA	TRBV5-1	14	NA	TRBJ2-5	CASSLVGGQETQYF	TGCGCCAGCAGCTTGGTAGGGGGGCAAGAGACCCAGTACTTC
TRBD1	TRBV5-1	15	NA	TRBJ2-7	CASSLETGPLYEQYF	TGCGCCAGCAGCCTAGAGACAGGGCCCCTCTACGAGCAGTACTTC
NA	TRBV6-6	16	NA	TRBJ2-4	CASRDVGKLAKNIQYF	TGTGCCAGCAGGGACGTCGGGAAACTAGCCAAAAACATTCAGTACTTC
TRBD2	TRBV5-6	14	NA	TRBJ2-2	CASRTSGGVGELFF	TGTGCCAGCAGGACTAGCGGGGGTGTCGGGGAGCTGTTTTTT
TRBD2	TRBV5-6	13	NA	TRBJ2-7	CASSLGVAGAQYF	TGTGCCAGCAGCTTGGGGGTAGCGGGGGCTCAGTACTTC
TRBD1	TRBV15	17	NA	TRBJ1-2	CATSRDPRGRWDYGYTF	TGTGCCACCAGCAGAGATCCCAGGGGGCGCTGGGACTATGGCTACACCTTC
TRBD1	TRBV13	14	NA	TRBJ2-7	CASSHPTGPGEQYF	TGTGCCAGCAGCCACCCGACAGGGCCGGGGGAGCAGTACTTC
NA	TRBV4-3	15	NA	TRBJ2-3	CASSQEASDTDTQYF	TGCGCCAGCAGCCAAGAGGCTAGCGACACAGATACGCAGTATTTT
NA	TRBV11-3	16	NA	TRBJ2-7	CASSSISLVQVAEQYF	TGTGCCAGCAGCTCCATTTCATTAGTACAAGTCGCAGAGCAGTACTTC
TRBD2	TRBV10-3	14	NA	TRBJ2-7	CAIRTSGGTDEQYF	TGTGCCATCAGGACTAGCGGGGGGACCGACGAGCAGTACTTC
NA	TRBV7-2	13	NA	TRBJ2-5	CASSYAGVETQYF	TGTGCCAGCAGCTATGCAGGGGTAGAGACCCAGTACTTC
NA	TRBV21-1	16	NA	TRBJ2-2	CASTCGGQGAGGELFF	TGTGCCAGCACGTGTGGGGGACAGGGGGCGGGCGGGGAGCTGTTTTTT
NA	TRBV4-1	11	NA	TRBJ1-1	CASSQVGKAFF	TGCGCCAGCAGCCAAGTGGGTAAAGCTTTCTTT
NA	TRBV5-4	15	NA	TRBJ1-3	CASSLAGSPGNTIYF	TGTGCCAGCAGCTTGGCGGGCAGCCCTGGAAACACCATATATTTT
TRBD1	TRBV15	16	NA	TRBJ2-1	CATLDHRGQGYNEQFF	TGTGCCACACTGGACCACAGGGGCCAAGGCTACAATGAGCAGTTCTTC
TRBD2	TRBV7-2	16	NA	TRBJ2-5	CASSPGLAGGQETQYF	TGTGCCAGCAGCCCGGGACTAGCGGGGGGGCAAGAGACCCAGTACTTC
TRBD2	TRBV7-2	18	NA	TRBJ2-1	CASSQPTSGGGWGNEQFF	TGTGCCAGCAGCCAACCGACTAGCGGGGGGGGATGGGGCAATGAGCAGTTCTTC
NA	TRBV4-1	14	NA	TRBJ1-2	CASSPTGSNYGYTF	TGCGCCAGCAGCCCGACAGGCTCTAACTATGGCTACACCTTC
NA	TRBV7-2	16	NA	TRBJ1-4	CASSPARQATNEKLFF	TGTGCCAGCAGCCCAGCAAGACAGGCAACTAATGAAAAACTGTTTTTT
NA	TRBV5-4	16	NA	TRBJ1-3	CASSNRDRYSGNTIYF	TGTGCCAGCAGCAACCGGGACCGATACTCTGGAAACACCATATATTTT
NA	TRBV5-4	15	NA	TRBJ2-3	CASRNPEASTDTQYF	TGTGCCAGCAGGAACCCAGAGGCTAGCACAGATACGCAGTATTTT
NA	TRBV7-2	12	once	TRBJ2-7	CASSLQGYEQYF	TGTGCCAGCAGCTTACAGGGGTACGAGCAGTACTTC
TRBD2	TRBV5-4	17	NA	TRBJ2-1	CASSPGTSVQLDNEQFF	TGTGCCAGCAGCCCCGGGACTAGCGTTCAATTGGACAATGAGCAGTTCTTC
NA	TRBV4-3	14	once	TRBJ1-2	CASSQDTYYYGYTF	TGCGCCAGCAGCCAAGATACCTATTACTATGGCTACACCTTC
TRBD1	TRBV10-3	16	NA	TRBJ1-5	CAISLRQGLSNQPQHF	TGTGCCATCAGCCTTAGACAGGGATTGAGCAATCAGCCCCAGCATTTT
TRBD1	TRBV18	14	NA	TRBJ1-1	CASSLQGMNTEAFF	TGTGCCAGCTCCCTACAGGGGATGAACACTGAAGCTTTCTTT
NA	TRBV18	14	NA	TRBJ2-2	CASSPDLNTGELFF	TGTGCCAGCTCACCGGACTTGAACACCGGGGAGCTGTTTTTT
NA	TRBV7-2	13	once	TRBJ2-2	CASSLGYTGELFF	TGTGCCAGCAGCTTAGGTTACACCGGGGAGCTGTTTTTT
TRBD1	TRBV28	14	NA	TRBJ1-2	CASSWDRENYGYTF	TGTGCCAGCAGTTGGGACAGGGAGAACTATGGCTACACCTTC
NA	TRBV5-4	15	few	TRBJ1-2	CASSLAGGYNYGYTF	TGTGCCAGCAGCTTGGCCGGAGGGTATAACTATGGCTACACCTTC
NA	TRBV5-4	14	few	TRBJ1-4	CASSLGTTNEKLFF	TGTGCCAGCAGCTTGGGGACAACTAATGAAAAACTGTTTTTT
NA	TRBV9	16	NA	TRBJ2-7	CASSGSVGGQFYEQYF	TGTGCCAGCAGCGGAAGTGTGGGGGGCCAATTCTACGAGCAGTACTTC
TRBD1	TRBV7-2	16	NA	TRBJ1-2	CASSLSGQGRYYGYTF	TGTGCCAGCAGCTTATCGGGACAGGGGCGCTACTATGGCTACACCTTC
TRBD1	TRBV10-2	19	NA	TRBJ1-6	CASSESTGGRSSYNSPLHF	TGCGCCAGCAGTGAGTCGACAGGGGGCAGATCATCCTATAATTCACCCCTCCACTTT
TRBD2	TRBV4-2	16	NA	TRBJ2-6	CASSLQGLDGANVLTF	TGTGCCAGCAGCCTTCAAGGACTAGATGGGGCCAACGTCCTGACTTTC
NA	TRBV7-2	17	NA	TRBJ1-6	CASSLAPGRHYNSPLHF	TGTGCCAGCAGCTTAGCGCCAGGCAGGCACTATAATTCACCCCTCCACTTT
TRBD1	TRBV19	16	NA	TRBJ2-1	CASSFTGGARYNEQFF	TGTGCCAGTAGTTTCACAGGGGGTGCCCGGTACAATGAGCAGTTCTTC
NA	TRBV10-1	12	NA	TRBJ2-7	CASSRTVNEQYF	TGCGCCAGCAGCCGGACAGTGAACGAGCAGTACTTC
TRBD1	TRBV6-5	15	NA	TRBJ1-2	CASSRGTGGAYGYTF	TGTGCCAGCAGTCGCGGGACAGGGGGCGCCTATGGCTACACCTTC
NA	TRBV5-4	13	once	TRBJ2-7	CASSLGTADEQYF	TGTGCCAGCAGCTTGGGGACCGCGGATGAGCAGTACTTC
NA	TRBV7-2	13	NA	TRBJ2-3	CASCKGPTDTQYF	TGTGCCAGCTGTAAGGGGCCCACAGATACGCAGTATTTT
NA	TRBV7-3	15	NA	TRBJ1-1	CASSPRGGRETEAFF	TGTGCCAGCAGCCCGCGGGGGGGCAGGGAAACTGAAGCTTTCTTT
NA	TRBV10-3	13	few	TRBJ1-4	CAIKTSTNEKLFF	TGTGCCATCAAGACTTCCACTAATGAAAAACTGTTTTTT
NA	TRBV5-1	16	NA	TRBJ2-3	CASSFLGGGGTDTQYF	TGCGCCAGCAGCTTTTTGGGGGGCGGGGGCACAGATACGCAGTATTTT
NA	TRBV10-1	15	NA	TRBJ1-1	CASSESLGLITEAFF	TGCGCCAGCAGTGAGTCGTTGGGGCTGATCACTGAAGCTTTCTTT
TRBD1	TRBV28	14	NA	TRBJ2-7	CASSEGGANYEQYF	TGTGCCAGCAGTGAAGGGGGCGCGAACTACGAGCAGTACTTC
TRBD1	TRBV4-1	13	NA	TRBJ2-7	CASSQATGGEQYF	TGCGCCAGCAGCCAAGCGACAGGGGGCGAGCAGTACTTC
TRBD1	TRBV19	13	NA	TRBJ2-1	CASSQDRGTEQFF	TGTGCCAGTAGTCAGGACAGGGGCACTGAGCAGTTCTTC
NA	TRBV5-4	15	NA	TRBJ2-2	CASSPGQGNTGELFF	TGTGCCAGCAGCCCAGGGCAGGGGAACACCGGGGAGCTGTTTTTT
NA	TRBV29-1	13	NA	TRBJ1-2	CSVVTGASYGYTF	TGCAGCGTTGTTACGGGGGCCTCCTATGGCTACACCTTC
TRBD2	TRBV7-2	16	NA	TRBJ2-3	CASSVRLAGRVDTQYF	TGTGCCAGCAGCGTACGACTAGCGGGGCGGGTGGATACGCAGTATTTT
NA	TRBV7-2	13	NA	TRBJ2-3	CASSHSPPDTQYF	TGTGCCAGCAGCCACTCCCCCCCAGATACGCAGTATTTT
TRBD1	TRBV6-5	13	NA	TRBJ2-7	CASRNNDRGEQYF	TGTGCCAGCAGGAATAACGACAGGGGCGAGCAGTACTTC
NA	TRBV6-4	10	few	TRBJ2-7	CASDTYEQYF	TGTGCCAGCGACACCTACGAGCAGTACTTC
NA	TRBV2	15	NA	TRBJ1-5	CASQGGVWVNQPQHF	TGTGCCAGCCAGGGCGGGGTGTGGGTAAATCAGCCCCAGCATTTT